The table lists the clone carrying this TCR beta chain with a count of one. This entry comes from a study of cytomegalovirus exposure and HLA in healthy donors. From germline, CDR1 is SGHRS and CDR2 YFSETQ. V shed 4 bases and J 7 bases; nucleotides not matched to a gene: 22. This CDR3 has 19 residues. The study ran its PCR with 60 Vbeta and 13 Jbeta primers. The repertoire was sequenced with immunoSEQ multiplex PCR; TCRdb's copy has only in-frame clones and lacks some. The profile covers fewer than 200,000 clones, with 65% to 75% appearing a single time and approximately 1.6% taken by the ten largest.

The clonotype was recovered from a girl under 18 in good health and CMV-seronegative. Sequencing input: PBMCs. V gene TRBV5-1 combines with J gene TRBJ2-1; 8 nucleotides match TRBD1. CDR3 DNA sequence: TGCGCCAGCAGCGGCTTAGACAGGGGTCGGGATTACAGGCGGAATGAGCAGTTCTTC. This translates into CASSGLDRGRDYRRNEQFF. The full variable domain, with the rest looked up from reference TRBV5-1 and TRBJ2-1, is KAGVTQTPRYLIKTRGQQVTLSCSPISGHRSVSWYQQTPGQGLQFLFEYFSETQRNKGNFPGRFSGRQFSNSRSEMNVSTLELGDSALYLCASSGLDRGRDYRRNEQFFGPGTRLTVL.